This TCR beta chain was identified in a study of CD8+ T cells in alopecia areata. Study-wide results and limits: TCR sharing was clearer in mice than between patients, perhaps partly owing to patient HLA diversity.

RNA was extracted and reverse transcribed into cDNA as the sequencing template. This table comes from immunoSEQ multiplex PCR, and its TCRdb copy is limited to in-frame clones, with some not included. The sample lists about 110,000 clones; approximately 60% were seen once. In germline, CDR1 is SNHLY, CDR2 FYNNEI. The CDR3 is 14 amino acids. V lost 2 bases, J lost 5 bases, and 5 bases stayed unmatched. This clone was seen only a few times. Its target is unknown. The source of this sequence is a human donor in good health. Sequenced sample: CD8+ T cells sorted from blood. The genes are TRBV2 and TRBJ1-1, with 7 bases matching TRBD1. The CDR3: CASSETRGGTEAFF. The CDR3, as DNA: TGTGCCAGCAGTGAAACCAGGGGGGGGACTGAAGCTTTCTTT.